A selection of T cell receptor beta chains follows, all from one sample in a study of spatial heterogeneity in lung cancer. MiXCR, run by TCRdb on the 5' RACE reads, gives a single entry per CDR3 protein. The table lists more than 35,000 distinct CDR3 sequences, around 5% of them singletons. The sequences come from PBMCs, collected at surgery. These receptors were collected from a female donor with early-stage non-small cell lung cancer. Each CDR3 is given with its conserved first and last residue. The D gene is left open where the match is weak. Clone size, where shown, is once, few, many, or a class for clones that have expanded.

TRBV2	many	TRBJ2-7	TRBD1	CASDRERNYEQYF	TGTGCCAGTGACAGGGAACGAAACTACGAGCAGTACTTC
TRBV25-1	many	TRBJ2-6	TRBD1	CASSDRTGGSGANVLTF	TGTGCCAGCAGTGACCGGACAGGGGGCTCTGGGGCCAACGTCCTGACTTTC
TRBV10-3	many	TRBJ1-4	TRBD1	CASRDRVASNEKLFF	TGTGCCAGCCGGGACAGGGTGGCTTCTAATGAAAAACTGTTTTTT
TRBV9	many	TRBJ1-2	TRBD1	CASSGDRGHGYTF	TGTGCCAGCAGCGGGGACAGGGGGCATGGCTACACCTTC
TRBV5-5	NA	TRBJ2-3	NA	CASSGHREMRVTDTQYF	TGTGCCAGCAGCGGGCACAGGGAGATGAGGGTCACAGATACGCAGTATTTT
TRBV28	NA	TRBJ1-6	NA	CASSYRGSANSPLHF	TGCGCCAGCAGTTATCGAGGATCAGCAAATTCACCCCTCCACTTT
TRBV30	NA	TRBJ2-1	TRBD2	CAWSGDPYQTSGGHLGRHNEQFF	TGTGCCTGGAGTGGCGACCCTTACCAGACTAGCGGGGGGCATCTGGGGCGACACAATGAGCAGTTCTTC
TRBV5-4	NA	TRBJ2-7	TRBD1	CASSSGLGTGQLQYF	TGTGCCAGCAGCTCTGGCCTCGGGACAGGTCAACTGCAATACTTC
TRBV7-2	many	TRBJ2-7	TRBD2	CASSPAGTTLEQYF	TGTGCCAGCAGCCCAGCCGGGACTACCCTCGAGCAGTACTTC
TRBV27	NA	TRBJ1-2	TRBD1	CASSFGQGGFYGYTF	TGTGCCAGCAGTTTCGGACAGGGGGGATTCTATGGCTACACCTTC
TRBV6-5	many	TRBJ1-4	NA	CASSYSTGVNEKLFF	TGTGCCAGCAGTTACTCGACCGGGGTTAACGAAAAACTGTTTTTT
TRBV29-1	many	TRBJ1-3	NA	CSATVSSGNTIYF	TGCAGCGCTACGGTGTCCTCTGGAAACACCATATATTTT
TRBV29-1	medium-sized	TRBJ1-2	NA	CSVEAGGSYGYTF	TGCAGCGTGGAAGCCGGGGGTTCCTATGGCTACACCTTC
TRBV5-1	many	TRBJ1-4	NA	CASSNHGTPNEKLFF	TGCGCCAGCAGCAATCACGGGACACCTAATGAAAAACTGTTTTTT
TRBV5-1	many	TRBJ2-3	TRBD2	CASSAGTSGGARLDTQYF	TGCGCCAGCAGCGCCGGGACTAGCGGGGGGGCCCGGTTAGATACGCAGTATTTT
TRBV29-1	many	TRBJ2-3	TRBD1	CSARQGLSTDTQYF	TGCAGCGCCCGACAGGGGCTGAGCACAGATACGCAGTATTTT
TRBV20-1	NA	TRBJ1-1	NA	CSAALGRGGYTEAFF	TGCAGTGCGGCCCTGGGGCGCGGGGGTTATACTGAAGCTTTCTTT
TRBV2	many	TRBJ1-1	NA	CASTRGGMNTEAFF	TGTGCCAGCACGAGGGGAGGTATGAACACTGAAGCTTTCTTT
TRBV11-1	many	TRBJ2-7	NA	CASSFPSSYEQYF	TGTGCCAGCAGCTTCCCAAGCTCCTACGAGCAGTACTTC
TRBV18	many	TRBJ1-2	TRBD1	CASSPTSGQVGNYGYTF	TGTGCCAGCTCACCCACGTCCGGACAGGTGGGGAACTATGGCTACACCTTC
TRBV4-2	few	TRBJ2-6	TRBD1	CASSHLGDSSSGANVLTF	TGTGCCAGCAGCCACCTTGGGGACAGCTCCTCTGGGGCCAACGTCCTGACTTTC
TRBV6-2/TRBV6-3	many	TRBJ1-1	TRBD1	CASTRQTGGVKVTEAFF	TGTGCCAGCACCCGTCAAACAGGGGGAGTTAAGGTCACTGAAGCTTTCTTT
TRBV9	few	TRBJ2-7	TRBD1	CASSVDGTVSYEQYF	TGTGCCAGCAGCGTAGACGGGACAGTCTCCTACGAGCAGTACTTC
TRBV9	many	TRBJ2-3	NA	CASSLLQGGAPTDTQYF	TGTGCCAGCAGCTTACTTCAGGGGGGCGCCCCCACAGATACGCAGTATTTT
TRBV3-1	many	TRBJ2-1	TRBD2	CASSQFPGGPNEQFF	TGTGCCAGCAGCCAATTTCCGGGGGGGCCTAATGAGCAGTTCTTC
TRBV7-9	many	TRBJ2-5	NA	CASSLTQGTGETQYF	TGTGCCAGCAGCCTGACCCAGGGGACGGGGGAGACCCAGTACTTC
TRBV20-1	many	TRBJ2-7	NA	CSARMAVGYEQYF	TGCAGTGCTAGAATGGCAGTGGGGTACGAGCAGTACTTC
TRBV28	few	TRBJ2-1	NA	CASSRRIQGRYNEQFF	TGTGCCAGCAGTCGGAGAATACAGGGAAGATACAATGAGCAGTTCTTC
TRBV6-4	many	TRBJ2-6	NA	CASSPGTAGANVLTF	TGTGCCAGCAGTCCAGGGACTGCTGGGGCCAACGTCCTGACTTTC
TRBV30	NA	TRBJ2-3	NA	CAWSVGRGTDTQYF	TGTGCCTGGAGTGTCGGGCGGGGCACAGATACGCAGTATTTT
TRBV15	many	TRBJ1-1	NA	CATSRDQGSWRGTEAFF	TGTGCCACCAGCAGAGACCAGGGCAGCTGGCGGGGCACTGAAGCTTTCTTT
TRBV20-1	NA	TRBJ1-4	NA	CSASFGTNEKLFF	TGCAGTGCTAGTTTTGGGACGAATGAAAAACTGTTTTTT
TRBV5-4	few	TRBJ2-5	TRBD2	CASSSSIRSGGQETQYF	TGTGCCAGCAGCTCGTCCATTCGCAGCGGGGGACAAGAGACCCAGTACTTC